This paragraph reports one TCR beta chain. What it recognizes is unknown. The data belong to a study of T cells in localized non-small cell lung cancer. General observations from the study: Uninvolved adjacent lung had the highest recorded T cell clonality, with tumor below it. Heterogeneity remains possible, as sequencing covered one tumor region only. Researchers found a median around 58 of the top 100 tumor clones in adjacent lung.

The CDR3 consists of 16 residues. CDR1 is KGHSH, CDR2 LQKENI, per germline. Trimming took 1 base from V and 2 from J, leaving 14 bases between them. Profiling relied on immunoSEQ multiplex PCR, and the TCRdb table lists in-frame clones only, not all of them. The sample lists roughly 1,700 clones, around 25% occurring once. Neighboring lung without atypia was obtained no less than 2 cm from the tumor margin. The genes are TRBV18 and TRBJ1-2; a possible D gene is TRBD1 (5 bases). The specimen was normal lung tissue next to the tumor, collected before any cancer treatment. The receptor comes from a female donor of 60 years or more with stage II squamous cell lung carcinoma. CDR3 protein: CASSPREGMGNYGYTF. The DNA for the CDR3 is TGTGCCAGCTCACCACGGGAGGGGATGGGCAACTATGGCTACACCTTC.